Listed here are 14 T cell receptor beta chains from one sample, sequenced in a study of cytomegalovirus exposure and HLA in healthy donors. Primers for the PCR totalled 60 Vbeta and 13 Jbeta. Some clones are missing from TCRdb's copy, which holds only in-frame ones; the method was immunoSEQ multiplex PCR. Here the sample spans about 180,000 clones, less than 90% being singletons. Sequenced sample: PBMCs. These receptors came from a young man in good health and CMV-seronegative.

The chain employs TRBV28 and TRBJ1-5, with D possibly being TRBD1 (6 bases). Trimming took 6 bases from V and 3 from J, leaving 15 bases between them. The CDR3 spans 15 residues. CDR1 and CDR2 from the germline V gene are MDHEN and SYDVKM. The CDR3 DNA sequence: TGTGCCAGCAGGGGTGTAACAGGGTACAATCAGCCCCAGCATTTT. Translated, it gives CASRGVTGYNQPQHF.

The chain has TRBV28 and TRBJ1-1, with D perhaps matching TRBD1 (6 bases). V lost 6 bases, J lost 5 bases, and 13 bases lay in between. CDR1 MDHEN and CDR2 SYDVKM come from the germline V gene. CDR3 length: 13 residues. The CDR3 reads CASRSGQGTEAFF. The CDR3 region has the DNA TGTGCCAGCAGGTCAGGGCAGGGGACTGAAGCTTTCTTT. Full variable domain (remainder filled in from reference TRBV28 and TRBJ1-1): DVKVTQSSRYLVKRTGEKVFLECVQDMDHENMFWYRQDPGLGLRLIYFSYDVKMKEKGDIPEGYSVSREKKERFSLILESASTNQTSMYLCASRSGQGTEAFFGQGTRLTVV.

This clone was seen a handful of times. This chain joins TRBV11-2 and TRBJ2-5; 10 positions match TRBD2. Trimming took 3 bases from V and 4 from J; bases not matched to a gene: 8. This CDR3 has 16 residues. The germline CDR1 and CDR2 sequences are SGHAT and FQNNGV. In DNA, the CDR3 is TGTGCCAGCAGCTTTACCTTCAGCGGGGGGGGAGAGACCCAGTACTTC. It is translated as CASSFTFSGGGETQYF.

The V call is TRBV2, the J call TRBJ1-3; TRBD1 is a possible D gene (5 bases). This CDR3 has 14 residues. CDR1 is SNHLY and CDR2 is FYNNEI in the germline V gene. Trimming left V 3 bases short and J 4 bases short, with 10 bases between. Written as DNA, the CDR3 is TGTGCCAGCAGTGACTCAGGGAGGGGAAACACCATATATTTT. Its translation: CASSDSGRGNTIYF.

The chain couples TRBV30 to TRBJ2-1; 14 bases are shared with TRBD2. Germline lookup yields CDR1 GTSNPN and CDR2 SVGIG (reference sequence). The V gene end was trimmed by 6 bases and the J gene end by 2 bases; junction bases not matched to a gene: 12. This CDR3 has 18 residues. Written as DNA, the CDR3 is TGTGCCTGTACGGGACTAGCGGGAGATCAAGGGACCTACAATGAGCAGTTCTTC. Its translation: CACTGLAGDQGTYNEQFF.

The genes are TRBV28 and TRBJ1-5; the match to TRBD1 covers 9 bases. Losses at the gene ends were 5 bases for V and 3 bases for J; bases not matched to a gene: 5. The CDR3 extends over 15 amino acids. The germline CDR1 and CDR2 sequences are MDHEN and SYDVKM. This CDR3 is CASSTQGAHNQPQHF. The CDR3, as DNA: TGTGCCAGCAGTACACAGGGGGCCCACAATCAGCCCCAGCATTTT.

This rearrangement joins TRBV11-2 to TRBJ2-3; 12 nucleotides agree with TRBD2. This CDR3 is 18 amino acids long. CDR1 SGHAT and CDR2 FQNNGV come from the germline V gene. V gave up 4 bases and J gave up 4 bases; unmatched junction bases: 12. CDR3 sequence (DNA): TGTGCCAGCAGCTCAAGACTAGCGGGAGAGTGGGCCGCAGATACGCAGTATTTT. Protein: CASSSRLAGEWAADTQYF.

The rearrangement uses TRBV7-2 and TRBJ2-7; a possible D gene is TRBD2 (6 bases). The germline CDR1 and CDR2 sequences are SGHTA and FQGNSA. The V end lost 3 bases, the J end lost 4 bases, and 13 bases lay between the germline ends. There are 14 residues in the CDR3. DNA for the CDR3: TGTGCCAGCAGCTTGGGTCGGGAGTCTTACGAGCAGTACTTC. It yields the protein CASSLGRESYEQYF.

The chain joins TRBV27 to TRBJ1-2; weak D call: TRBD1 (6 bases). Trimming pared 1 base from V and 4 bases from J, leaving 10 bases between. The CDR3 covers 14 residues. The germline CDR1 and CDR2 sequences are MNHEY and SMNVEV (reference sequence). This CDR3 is CASSLLGGGYGYTF. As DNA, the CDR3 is TGTGCCAGCAGTTTATTGGGAGGGGGCTATGGCTACACCTTC.

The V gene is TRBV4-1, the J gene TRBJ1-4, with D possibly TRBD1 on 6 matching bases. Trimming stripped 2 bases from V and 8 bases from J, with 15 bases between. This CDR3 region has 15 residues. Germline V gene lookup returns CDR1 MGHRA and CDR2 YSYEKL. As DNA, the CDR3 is TGCGCCAGCAGCCAACACAGGGATCCCGGCGAAAAACTGTTTTTT. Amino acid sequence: CASSQHRDPGEKLFF.

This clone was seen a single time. The CDR3 spells CASSGQGINEQFF. The CDR3 DNA reads TGCGCCAGCAGCGGACAGGGCATTAATGAGCAGTTCTTC. The chain has TRBV5-1 and TRBJ2-1; 8 nucleotides align to TRBD1. Germline V lookup: CDR1 SGHRS, CDR2 YFSETQ. The CDR3 has 13 amino acids. V shed 4 bases and J 7 bases; nucleotides not matched to a gene: 4.

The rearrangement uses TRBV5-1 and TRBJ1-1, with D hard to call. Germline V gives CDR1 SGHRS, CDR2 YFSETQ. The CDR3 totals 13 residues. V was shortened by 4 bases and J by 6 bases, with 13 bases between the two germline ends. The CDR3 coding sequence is TGCGCCAGCAGCCCGCTCCCCGGGGCTGAAGCTTTCTTT. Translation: CASSPLPGAEAFF. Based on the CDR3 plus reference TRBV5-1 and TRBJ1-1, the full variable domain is KAGVTQTPRYLIKTRGQQVTLSCSPISGHRSVSWYQQTPGQGLQFLFEYFSETQRNKGNFPGRFSGRQFSNSRSEMNVSTLELGDSALYLCASSPLPGAEAFFGQGTRLTVV.

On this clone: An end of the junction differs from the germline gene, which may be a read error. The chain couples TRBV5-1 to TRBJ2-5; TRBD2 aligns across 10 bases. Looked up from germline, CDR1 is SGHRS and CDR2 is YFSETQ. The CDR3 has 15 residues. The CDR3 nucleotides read TGCGCCAGCAGCTCCCCGGAAGCGGGGGGGGAGACCCAGCACTTC. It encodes CASSSPEAGGETQHF.

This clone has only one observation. The CDR3 DNA is TGCAGCGTTGTAGCAGGGCGTGGAGAAAAACTGTTTTTT. It is translated as CSVVAGRGEKLFF. The V call is TRBV29-1, the J call TRBJ1-4; D is possibly TRBD1 (5 bases). CDR3 size: 13 residues. Trimming removed 4 bases at V and 8 bases at J, with 14 bases between. The V gene's germline CDR1 is SQVTM and CDR2 ANQGSEA.